This T cell receptor (beta chain) was identified in a study of glioma-infiltrating T cells. Using RNA template, CDR3s of TCR alpha and beta were amplified with iRepertoire arm-PCR. TCRdb itself ran the multiplex PCR reads through MiXCR, one entry per CDR3 protein. In the table there are around 100,000 distinct CDR3 sequences, less than 30% of which are singletons. CDR1 is SGHTA and CDR2 is FQGNSA in the germline V gene. The CDR3 totals 17 residues. Between the trimmed V and J ends, which lost 5 bases and 0 bases, there was a span of 18 bases. Ten or more counts support this clonotype. Antigen specificity is unknown. General study results and limits: Non-neoplastic patients had below-expected tissue-blood divergence, while all gliomas exceeded expectation.

The rearrangement joins TRBV7-2 to TRBJ2-3; TRBD2 is a possible D gene (6 bases). This TCR was recovered from a human donor with low-grade glioma or glioblastoma, undergoing nonglioma brain surgery, or in good health (not recorded which). The sample comprised glioma tissue, nonneoplastic brain tissue, or PBMCs (not recorded which). The CDR3 region has the DNA TGTGCCAGCAGCCGCTCCCCACTAGCTTCCAGCACAGATACGCAGTATTTT. It is translated as CASSRSPLASSTDTQYF.